The text below deals with one T cell receptor (beta chain). Sequencing was performed with immunoSEQ multiplex PCR; in TCRdb, only in-frame clones are kept and a portion is missing. Here the sample spans tens of thousands of clones, roughly 92% being singletons. These data come from a study of T cell changes during pregnancy in multiple sclerosis. The clonotype comes from a female donor in good health, enrolled as a control in a pregnancy study. Sample: peripheral blood, taken in the third trimester of pregnancy.

CDR3 loop: CASSLPTGSTEAFF. The CDR3 DNA reads TGTGCCAGCAGCTTACCTACAGGGAGTACTGAAGCTTTCTTT. The rearrangement uses TRBV7-2 and TRBJ1-1; possibly TRBD1 for D (6 bases). Germline values: CDR1 SGHTA, CDR2 FQGNSA. The V end was cut by 2 bases, the J end by 5 bases, with 12 bases between. CDR3 length: 14 residues.